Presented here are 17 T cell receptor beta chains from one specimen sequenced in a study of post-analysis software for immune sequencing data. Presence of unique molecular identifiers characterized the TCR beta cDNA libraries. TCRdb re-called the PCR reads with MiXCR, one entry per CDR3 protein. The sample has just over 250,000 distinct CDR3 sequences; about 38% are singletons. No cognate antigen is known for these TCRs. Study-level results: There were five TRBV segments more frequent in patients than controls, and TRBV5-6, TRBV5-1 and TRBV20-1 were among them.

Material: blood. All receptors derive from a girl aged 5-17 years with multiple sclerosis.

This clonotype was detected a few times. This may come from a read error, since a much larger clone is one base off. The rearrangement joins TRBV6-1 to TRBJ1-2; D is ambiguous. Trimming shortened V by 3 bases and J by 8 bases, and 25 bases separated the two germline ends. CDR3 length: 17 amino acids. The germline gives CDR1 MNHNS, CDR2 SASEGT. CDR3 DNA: TGTGCCAGCAGTGATCCGGCTTCGGACGGTCTGGGTTACGGCTACACCTTC. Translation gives CASSDPASDGLGYGYTF.

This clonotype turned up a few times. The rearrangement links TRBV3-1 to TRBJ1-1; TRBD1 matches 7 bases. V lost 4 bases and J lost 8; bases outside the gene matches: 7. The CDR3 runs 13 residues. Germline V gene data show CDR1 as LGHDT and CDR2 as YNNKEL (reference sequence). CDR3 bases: TGTGCCAGCAGCCTCCCAGGGGGGCTGGAAGCTTTCTTT. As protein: CASSLPGGLEAFF.

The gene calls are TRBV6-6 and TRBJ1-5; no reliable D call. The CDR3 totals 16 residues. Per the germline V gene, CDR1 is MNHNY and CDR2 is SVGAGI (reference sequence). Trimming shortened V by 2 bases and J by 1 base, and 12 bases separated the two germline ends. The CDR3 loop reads CASSYEEGRSNQPQHF. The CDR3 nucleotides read TGTGCCAGCAGTTACGAAGAAGGAAGAAGCAATCAGCCCCAGCATTTT.

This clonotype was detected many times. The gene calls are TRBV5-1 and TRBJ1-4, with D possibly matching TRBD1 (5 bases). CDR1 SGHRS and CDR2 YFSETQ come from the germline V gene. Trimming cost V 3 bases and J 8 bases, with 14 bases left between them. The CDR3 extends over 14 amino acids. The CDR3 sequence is CASSSTGISEKLFF. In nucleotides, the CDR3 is TGCGCCAGCAGCTCAACAGGTATTTCGGAAAAACTGTTTTTT.

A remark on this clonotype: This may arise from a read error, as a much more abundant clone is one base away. This CDR3 reads CASSLAGWHEQFF. As DNA, the CDR3 is TGTGCCAGCAGTCTTGCAGGGTGGCATGAGCAGTTCTTC. The J gene is TRBJ2-1, the V gene TRBV28, with D possibly matching TRBD1 (5 bases). The CDR3 length is 13 residues. The V end lost 5 bases, the J end lost 8 bases, and 13 bases lay between the germline ends. Per germline, CDR1 MDHEN and CDR2 SYDVKM. Supplemented by reference TRBV28 and TRBJ2-1, the full variable domain reads DVKVTQSSRYLVKRTGEKVFLECVQDMDHENMFWYRQDPGLGLRLIYFSYDVKMKEKGDIPEGYSVSREKKERFSLILESASTNQTSMYLCASSLAGWHEQFFGPGTRLTVL.

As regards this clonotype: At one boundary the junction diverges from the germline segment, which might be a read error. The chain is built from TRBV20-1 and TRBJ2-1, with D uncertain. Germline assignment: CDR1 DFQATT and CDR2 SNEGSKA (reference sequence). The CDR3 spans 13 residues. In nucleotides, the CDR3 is TGCAGTGCCAACAGACCATCTTACAATGAGCCGTTCTTC. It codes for CSANRPSYNEPFF.

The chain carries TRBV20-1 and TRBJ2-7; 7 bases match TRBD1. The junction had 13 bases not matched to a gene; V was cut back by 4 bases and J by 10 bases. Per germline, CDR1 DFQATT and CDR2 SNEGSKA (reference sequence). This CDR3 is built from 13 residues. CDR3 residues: CSATHRGRRPQYF. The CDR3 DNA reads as TGCAGTGCTACCCACAGGGGCCGTCGACCCCAGTACTTC.

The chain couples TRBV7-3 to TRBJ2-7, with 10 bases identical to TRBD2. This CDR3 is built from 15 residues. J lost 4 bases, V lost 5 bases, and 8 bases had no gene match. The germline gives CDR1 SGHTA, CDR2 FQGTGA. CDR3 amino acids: CASSEAGGPLYEQYF. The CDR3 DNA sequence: TGTGCCAGCAGCGAAGCGGGAGGGCCTTTATACGAGCAGTACTTC. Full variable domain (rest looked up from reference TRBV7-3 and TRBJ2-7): GAGVSQTPSNKVTEKGKYVELRCDPISGHTALYWYRQSLGQGPEFLIYFQGTGAADDSGLPNDRFFAVRPEGSVSTLKIQRTERGDSAVYLCASSEAGGPLYEQYFGPGTRLTVT.

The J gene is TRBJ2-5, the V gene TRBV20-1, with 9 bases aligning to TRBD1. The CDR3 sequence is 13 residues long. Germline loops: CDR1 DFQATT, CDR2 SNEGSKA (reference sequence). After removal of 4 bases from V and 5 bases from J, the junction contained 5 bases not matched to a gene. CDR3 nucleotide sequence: TGCAGTGCTACTTACAGGGGGCGGGAGACCCAGTACTTC. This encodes CSATYRGRETQYF.

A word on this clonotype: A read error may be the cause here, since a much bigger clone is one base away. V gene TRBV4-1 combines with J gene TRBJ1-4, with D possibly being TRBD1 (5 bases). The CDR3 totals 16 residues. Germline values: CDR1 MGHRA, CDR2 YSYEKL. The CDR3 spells CASSQDFQGSNEKRFF. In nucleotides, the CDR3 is TGCGCCAGCAGCCAAGATTTCCAGGGATCTAATGAAAAACGGTTTTTT.

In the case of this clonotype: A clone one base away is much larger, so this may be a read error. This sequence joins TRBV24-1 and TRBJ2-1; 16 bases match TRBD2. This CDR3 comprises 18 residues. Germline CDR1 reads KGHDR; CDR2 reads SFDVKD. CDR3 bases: TGTGCCACCAGTGATTTCGGGACTAGCGGGGGGGCTTACAGTGAGCAGTTCTTC. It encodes CATSDFGTSGGAYSEQFF.

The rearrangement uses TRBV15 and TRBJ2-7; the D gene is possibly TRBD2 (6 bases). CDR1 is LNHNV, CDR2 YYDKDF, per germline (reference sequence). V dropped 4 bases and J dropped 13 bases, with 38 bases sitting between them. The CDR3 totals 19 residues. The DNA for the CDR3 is TGTGCCACCAGCATCCCCTTTTGGGACCGCCGGGGGAATAAGTCACCCCTCTACTTC. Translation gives CATSIPFWDRRGNKSPLYF.

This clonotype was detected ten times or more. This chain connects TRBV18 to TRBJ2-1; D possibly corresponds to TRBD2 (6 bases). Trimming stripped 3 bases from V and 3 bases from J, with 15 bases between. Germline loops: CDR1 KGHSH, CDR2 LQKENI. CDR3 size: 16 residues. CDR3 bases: TGTGCCAGCTCACCGCCCCTAGCGACATACTACAATGAGCAGTTCTTC. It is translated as CASSPPLATYYNEQFF.

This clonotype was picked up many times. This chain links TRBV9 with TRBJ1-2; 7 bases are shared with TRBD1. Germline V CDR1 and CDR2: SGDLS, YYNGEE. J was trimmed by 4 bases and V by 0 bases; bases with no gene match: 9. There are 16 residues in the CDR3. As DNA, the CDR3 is TGTGCCAGCAGCGTAGCTTCGTGGACAGGCACCTATGGCTACACCTTC. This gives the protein CASSVASWTGTYGYTF.

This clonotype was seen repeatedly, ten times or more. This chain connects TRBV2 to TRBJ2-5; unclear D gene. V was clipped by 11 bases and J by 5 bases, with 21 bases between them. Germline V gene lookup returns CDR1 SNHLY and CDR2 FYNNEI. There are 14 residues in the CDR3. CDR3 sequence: CAVSGPSRGETQYF. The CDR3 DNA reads TGTGCCGTTTCGGGCCCGTCGCGTGGGGAGACCCAGTACTTC.

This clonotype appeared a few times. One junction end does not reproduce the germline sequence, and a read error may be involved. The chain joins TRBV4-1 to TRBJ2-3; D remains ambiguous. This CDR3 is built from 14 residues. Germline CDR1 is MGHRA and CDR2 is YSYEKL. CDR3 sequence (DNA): TGCGCCAGCGCCGGGTGGGTCACCGGAGATACGCGGTATTTT. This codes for CASAGWVTGDTRYF.

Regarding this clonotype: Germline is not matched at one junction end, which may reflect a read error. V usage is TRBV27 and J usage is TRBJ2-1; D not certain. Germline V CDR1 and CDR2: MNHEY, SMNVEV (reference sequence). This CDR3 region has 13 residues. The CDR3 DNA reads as TGTGCCAGCCCCCGGTCCTCCTACAATGAGCTGTTCTTC. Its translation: CASPRSSYNELFF.